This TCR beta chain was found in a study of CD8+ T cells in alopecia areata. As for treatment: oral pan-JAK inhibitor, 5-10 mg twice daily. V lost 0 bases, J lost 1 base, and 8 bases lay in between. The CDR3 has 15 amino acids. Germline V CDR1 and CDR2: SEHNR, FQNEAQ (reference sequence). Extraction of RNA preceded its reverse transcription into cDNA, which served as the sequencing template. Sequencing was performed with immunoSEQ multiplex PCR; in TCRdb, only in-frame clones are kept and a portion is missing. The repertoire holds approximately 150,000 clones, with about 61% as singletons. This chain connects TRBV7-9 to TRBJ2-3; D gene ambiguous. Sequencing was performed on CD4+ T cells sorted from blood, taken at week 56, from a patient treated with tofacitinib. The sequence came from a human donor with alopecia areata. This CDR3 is CASSLAAVRTDTQYF. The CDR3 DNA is TGTGCCAGCAGCTTAGCGGCGGTTCGCACAGATACGCAGTATTTT.